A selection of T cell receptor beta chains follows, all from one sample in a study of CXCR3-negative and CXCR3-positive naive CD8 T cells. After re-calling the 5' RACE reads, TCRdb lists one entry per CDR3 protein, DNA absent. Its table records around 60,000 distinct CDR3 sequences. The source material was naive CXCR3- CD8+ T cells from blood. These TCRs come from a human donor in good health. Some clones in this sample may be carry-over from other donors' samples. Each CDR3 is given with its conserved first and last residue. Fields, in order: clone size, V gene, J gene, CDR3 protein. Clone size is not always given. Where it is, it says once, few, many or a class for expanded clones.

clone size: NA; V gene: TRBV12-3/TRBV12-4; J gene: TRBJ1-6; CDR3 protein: CASSLHPTRDSPLHF
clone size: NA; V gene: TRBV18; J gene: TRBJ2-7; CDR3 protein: CASSLPTYEQYF
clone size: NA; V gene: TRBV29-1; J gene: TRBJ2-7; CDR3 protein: CSVISVYEQYF
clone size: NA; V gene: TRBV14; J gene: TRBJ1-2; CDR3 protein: CASSPKQGNYGYTF
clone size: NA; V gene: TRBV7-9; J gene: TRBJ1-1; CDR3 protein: CASSLVPDPNTVAFF
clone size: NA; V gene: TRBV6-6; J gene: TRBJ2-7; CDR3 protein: CASSPPLVSAFSYEQYF
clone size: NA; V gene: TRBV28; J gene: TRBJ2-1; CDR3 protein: CASSKQGGIYNEQFF
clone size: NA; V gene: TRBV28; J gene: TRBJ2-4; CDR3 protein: CASSKGQGASFLIQYF
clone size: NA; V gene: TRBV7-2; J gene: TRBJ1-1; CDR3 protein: CASSPGGEAFF
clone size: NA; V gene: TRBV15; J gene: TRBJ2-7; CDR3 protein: CATSRDRGQSYEQYF
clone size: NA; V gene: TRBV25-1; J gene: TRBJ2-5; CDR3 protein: CASRTGGETQYF
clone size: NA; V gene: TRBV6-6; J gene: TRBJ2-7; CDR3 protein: CASSSRDTQMYEQYF
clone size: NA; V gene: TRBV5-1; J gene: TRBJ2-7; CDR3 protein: CASSLVAGGEYEQYF
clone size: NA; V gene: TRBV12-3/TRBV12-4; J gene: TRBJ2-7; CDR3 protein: CASSSPLSSYEQYF
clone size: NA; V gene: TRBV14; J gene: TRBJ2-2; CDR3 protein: CASSLINTGELFF
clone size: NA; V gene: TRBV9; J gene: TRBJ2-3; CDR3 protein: CASSEEDRGTDTQYF
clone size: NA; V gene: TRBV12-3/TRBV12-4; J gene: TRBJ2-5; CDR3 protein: CASSFGGLGETQYF
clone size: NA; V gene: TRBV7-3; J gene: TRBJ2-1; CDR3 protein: CASSFTSGDPYNEQFF
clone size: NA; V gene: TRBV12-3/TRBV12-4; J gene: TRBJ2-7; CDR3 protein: CASSMDRPDDEQYF
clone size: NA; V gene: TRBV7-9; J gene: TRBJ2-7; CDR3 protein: CASSSDPGQGYSYEQYF
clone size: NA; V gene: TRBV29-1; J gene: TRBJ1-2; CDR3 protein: CTTTGGEYGYTF
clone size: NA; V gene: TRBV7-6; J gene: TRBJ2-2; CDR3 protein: CASSLGTGNTGELFF
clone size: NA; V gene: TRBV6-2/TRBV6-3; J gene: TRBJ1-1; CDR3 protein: CASEGIRTEAFF
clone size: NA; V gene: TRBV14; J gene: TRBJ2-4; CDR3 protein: CASSQGTGANIQYF
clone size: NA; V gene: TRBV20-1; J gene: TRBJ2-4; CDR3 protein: CSARDIAGGPSYIQYF
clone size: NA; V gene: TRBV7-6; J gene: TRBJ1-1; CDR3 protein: CASSLGKRVSGIWGTEAFF
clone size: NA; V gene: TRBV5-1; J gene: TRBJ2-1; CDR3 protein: CASSLKLGDEQFF
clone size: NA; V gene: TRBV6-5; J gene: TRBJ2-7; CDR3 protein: CASRSGTVSYEQYF
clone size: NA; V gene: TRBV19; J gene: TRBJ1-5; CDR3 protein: CASSIDLGVINQPQHF
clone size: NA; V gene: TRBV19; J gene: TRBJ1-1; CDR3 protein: CASRTGVMTEAFF
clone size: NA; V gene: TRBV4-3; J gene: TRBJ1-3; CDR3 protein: CASSQGTTQTNTIYF
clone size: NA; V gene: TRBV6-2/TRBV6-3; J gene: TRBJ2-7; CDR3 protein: CASSTPGGGDYEQYF
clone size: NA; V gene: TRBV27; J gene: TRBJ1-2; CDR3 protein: CASSSGGARLNGYTF
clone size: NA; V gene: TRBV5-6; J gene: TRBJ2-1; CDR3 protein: CASSLKEQGGYNEKFF
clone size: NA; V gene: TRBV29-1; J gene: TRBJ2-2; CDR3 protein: CSVGGEFSTGELFF
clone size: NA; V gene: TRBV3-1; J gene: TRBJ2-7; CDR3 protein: CASSQDLILGTQAYEQYF
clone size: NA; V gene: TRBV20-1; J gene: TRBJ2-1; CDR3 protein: CSAGTGHLIYNEQFF
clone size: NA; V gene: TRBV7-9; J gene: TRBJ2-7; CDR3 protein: CASSWSYYEQYF
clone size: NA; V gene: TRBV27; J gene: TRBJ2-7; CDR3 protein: CASNPGGGSYEQYF
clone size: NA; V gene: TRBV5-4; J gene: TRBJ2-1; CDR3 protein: CASSVVVAGGPGREQFF
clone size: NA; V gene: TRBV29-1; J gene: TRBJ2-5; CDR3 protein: CSVGRLIEETQNF
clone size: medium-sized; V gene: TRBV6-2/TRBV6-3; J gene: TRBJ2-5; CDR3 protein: CASSPDTETSQETQYF
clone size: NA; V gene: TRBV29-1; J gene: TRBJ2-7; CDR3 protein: CSVTGGRYEQYF
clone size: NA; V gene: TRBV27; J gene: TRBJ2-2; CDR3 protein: CASSLDYSGITGELFF
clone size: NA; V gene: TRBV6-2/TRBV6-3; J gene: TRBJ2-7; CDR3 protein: CASSYSWFGGHNEQYF
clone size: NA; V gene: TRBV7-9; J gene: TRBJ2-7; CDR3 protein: CASNSGTEVRFYEQYF
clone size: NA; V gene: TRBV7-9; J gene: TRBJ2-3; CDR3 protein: CASSALWGAGTDTQYF
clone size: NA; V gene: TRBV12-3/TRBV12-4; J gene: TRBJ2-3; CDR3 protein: CASSPGTGIDTQYF
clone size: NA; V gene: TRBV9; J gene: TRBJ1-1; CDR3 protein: CASSLRGTGLTEAFF
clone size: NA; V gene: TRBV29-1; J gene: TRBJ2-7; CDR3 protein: CSVSPGYEQYF